What follows is one TCR beta chain and its context. The CDR3 contains 15 residues. From germline, CDR1 is LNHDA and CDR2 SQIVND (reference sequence). V lost 0 bases and J 8 bases, leaving 16 bases between the germline ends. The data are from a study of CD8 T cells in Susac syndrome. RNA was extracted with the RNeasy kit, and a quantity of about 0.45 to 1 ug was reverse transcribed using random hexamers. Multiplex PCR with immunoSEQ amplified the TCR beta CDR3 across 54 Vbeta and 13 Jbeta. MiXCR, applied by TCRdb to the immunoSEQ multiplex PCR reads, yields one record per CDR3 protein. The table shows about 300,000 distinct CDR3 sequences, with roughly 94% occurring only once. TCR beta from blood CD8+ and CD4+ T cells was sequenced. Relapsing-remitting disease, either stable or active, was present in the multiple sclerosis controls, who were treatment-naive patients. The authors negatively isolated CD8+ and CD4+ T cells and FACS-enriched TEMRA cells.

Sequenced: CD4+ T cells from PBMCs. The chain is built from TRBV19 and TRBJ1-2; D is undetermined. This clonotype was sampled from a human donor with multiple sclerosis. CDR3 DNA sequence: TGTGCCAGTAGTATAGACGGTAGAAGGTCCTCCGGCTACACCTTC. Protein product: CASSIDGRRSSGYTF.